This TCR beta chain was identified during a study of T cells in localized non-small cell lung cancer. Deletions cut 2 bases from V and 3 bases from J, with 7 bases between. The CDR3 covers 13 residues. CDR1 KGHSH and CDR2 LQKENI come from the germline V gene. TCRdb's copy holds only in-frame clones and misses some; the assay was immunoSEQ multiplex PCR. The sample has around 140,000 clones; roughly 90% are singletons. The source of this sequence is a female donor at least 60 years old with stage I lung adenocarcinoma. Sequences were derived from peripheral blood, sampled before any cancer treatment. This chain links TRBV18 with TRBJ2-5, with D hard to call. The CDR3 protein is CASSPNLEETQYF. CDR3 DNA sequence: TGTGCCAGCTCACCAAACCTTGAAGAGACCCAGTACTTC.